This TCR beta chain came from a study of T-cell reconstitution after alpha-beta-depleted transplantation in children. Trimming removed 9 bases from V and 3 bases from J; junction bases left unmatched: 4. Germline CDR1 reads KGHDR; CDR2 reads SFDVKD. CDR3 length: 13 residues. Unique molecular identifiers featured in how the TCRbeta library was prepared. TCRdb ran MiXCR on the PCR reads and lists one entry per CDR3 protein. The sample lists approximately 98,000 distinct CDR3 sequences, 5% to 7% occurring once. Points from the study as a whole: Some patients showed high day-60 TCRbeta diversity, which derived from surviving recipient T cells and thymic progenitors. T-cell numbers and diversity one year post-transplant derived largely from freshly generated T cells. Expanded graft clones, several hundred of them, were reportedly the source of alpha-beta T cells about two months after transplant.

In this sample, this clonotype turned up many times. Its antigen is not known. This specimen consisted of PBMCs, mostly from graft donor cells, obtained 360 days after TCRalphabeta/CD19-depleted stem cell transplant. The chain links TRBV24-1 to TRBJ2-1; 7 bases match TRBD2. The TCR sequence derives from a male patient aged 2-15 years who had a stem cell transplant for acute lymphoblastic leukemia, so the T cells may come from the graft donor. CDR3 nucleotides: TGTGCCACCGGGAGGGAGGACTACAATGAGCAGTTCTTC. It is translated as CATGREDYNEQFF.